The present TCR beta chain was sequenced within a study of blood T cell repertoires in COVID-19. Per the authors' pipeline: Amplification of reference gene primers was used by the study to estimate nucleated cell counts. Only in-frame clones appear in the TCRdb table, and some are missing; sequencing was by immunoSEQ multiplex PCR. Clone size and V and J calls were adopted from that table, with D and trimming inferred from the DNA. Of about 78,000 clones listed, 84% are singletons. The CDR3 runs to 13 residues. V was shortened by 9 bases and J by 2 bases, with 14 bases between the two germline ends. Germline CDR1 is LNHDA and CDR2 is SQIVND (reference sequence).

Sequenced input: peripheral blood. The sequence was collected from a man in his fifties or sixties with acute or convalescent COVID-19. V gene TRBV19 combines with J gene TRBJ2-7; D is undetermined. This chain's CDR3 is CASALGVTYEQYF. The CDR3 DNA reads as TGTGCCAGCGCCCTCGGAGTTACCTACGAGCAGTACTTC.